This T cell receptor (beta chain) was sequenced during a study of OX40 agonist ivuxolimab in advanced cancers. Whole-study context: Hepatocellular carcinoma, melanoma, renal cell or head and neck cancer was diagnosed in the dose-escalation patients. Broader study findings: CD8+ T cells averaged more expanded clones than CD4+.

As concerns this clone: Its specificity is not known.

Libraries were prepared by immunoSEQ multiplex PCR; TCRdb keeps only in-frame clonotypes and omits some of them. The sample includes about 90,000 clones, nearly 90% of them seen just once. The germline V and J ends were trimmed by 5 bases and 5 bases, with 6 bases remaining between them. CDR1 is GTSNPN, CDR2 SVGIG, per germline (reference sequence). This CDR3 contains 11 residues. Specimen: CD4+ or CD8+ T cells sorted from blood, collected in a trial of the OX40 agonist ivuxolimab. The source of this sequence is an adult with an advanced solid tumor such as melanoma, head and neck, liver or kidney cancer. The V gene is TRBV30, the J gene TRBJ2-2; D call uncertain. The CDR3 sequence is CAWDGTGELFF. The CDR3 nucleotides are TGTGCCTGGGACGGGACCGGGGAGCTGTTTTTT. The whole variable domain, remainder taken from reference TRBV30 and TRBJ2-2, is SQTIHQWPATLVQPVGSPLSLECTVEGTSNPNLYWYRQAAGRGLQLLFYSVGIGQISSEVPQNLSASRPQDRQFILSSKKLLLSDSGFYLCAWDGTGELFFGEGSRLTVL.